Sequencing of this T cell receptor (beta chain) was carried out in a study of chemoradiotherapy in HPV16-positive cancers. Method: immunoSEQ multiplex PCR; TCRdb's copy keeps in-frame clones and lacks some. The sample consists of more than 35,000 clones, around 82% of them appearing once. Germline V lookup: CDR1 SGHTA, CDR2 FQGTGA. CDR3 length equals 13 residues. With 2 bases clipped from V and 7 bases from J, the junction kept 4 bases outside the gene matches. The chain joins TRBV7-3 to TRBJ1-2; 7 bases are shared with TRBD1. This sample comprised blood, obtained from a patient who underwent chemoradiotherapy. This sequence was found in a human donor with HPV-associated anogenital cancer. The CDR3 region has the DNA TGTGCCAGCAGCTTAGACAGGGAGACTGGCTACACCTTC. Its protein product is CASSLDRETGYTF.